Below, 31 T cell receptor beta chains from the same sample are listed, as sequenced in a study of glioma-infiltrating T cells after dendritic cell vaccination. Some clones are missing from TCRdb's copy, which holds only in-frame ones; the method was immunoSEQ multiplex PCR. This table has nearly 85,000 clones, roughly 90% appearing once. The starting material was blood, obtained before dendritic cell vaccination. These receptors were taken from a human donor with glioblastoma.

The CDR3 reads CASRAGSGELFF. DNA of the CDR3: TGTGCCAGCAGGGCGGGGTCCGGGGAGCTGTTTTTT. V usage is TRBV6-6 and J usage is TRBJ2-2; possibly TRBD2 for D (6 bases). Trimming took 6 bases from V and 6 from J, leaving 8 bases between them. Germline V gene sequence: CDR1 MNHNY, CDR2 SVGAGI (reference sequence). There are 12 residues in the CDR3.

This clone was seen once. The chain recombines TRBV9 with TRBJ2-5; 7 bases are shared with TRBD1. The junction had 9 bases not matched to a gene; V was cut back by 2 bases and J by 2 bases. The CDR3 sequence is 16 residues long. CDR1 and CDR2 (germline): SGDLS, YYNGEE. For the CDR3, the DNA is TGTGCCAGCAGCGTCCCCCGGGACAGACTACAAGAGACCCAGTACTTC. Translation: CASSVPRDRLQETQYF.

The chain has TRBV9 and TRBJ1-3; D is possibly TRBD1 (5 bases). The CDR3 is 13 amino acids. V was pared by 3 bases and J by 7 bases, with 11 bases between. The germline V gene has CDR1 SGDLS and CDR2 YYNGEE. As DNA, the CDR3 is TGTGCCAGCAGCGGGGGGGAGGCGAACACCATATATTTT. Translated, it gives CASSGGEANTIYF.

This clone appeared a single time. The genes are TRBV11-2 and TRBJ1-2; D not certain. CDR3 length: 13 residues. Germline V lookup: CDR1 SGHAT, CDR2 FQNNGV. Trimming took off 5 bases at V and 0 bases at J, with 7 bases between the two ends. The CDR3 here is CASSPDSNYGYTF. The CDR3 region has the DNA TGTGCCAGCAGCCCCGACTCTAACTATGGCTACACCTTC.

This clone occurred once. The rearrangement joins TRBV7-3 to TRBJ1-2; D is undetermined. The length of the CDR3 is 14 residues. Per the germline V gene, CDR1 is SGHTA and CDR2 is FQGTGA. V gave up 5 bases and J gave up 7 bases, with 17 bases separating them. The CDR3 region has the DNA TGTGCCAGCAGCCCCGGGGTCTCAAGGGTTGGCTACACCTTC. Translated, it gives CASSPGVSRVGYTF.

J is TRBJ2-1 and V is TRBV7-2; maybe TRBD2 (6 bases). V lost 5 bases and J lost 1, with 15 bases in between. The CDR3 is 16 residues long. Germline lookup yields CDR1 SGHTA and CDR2 FQGNSA. The CDR3 nucleotides are TGTGCCAGCAGCCCTGAGAACGCGGGGTCCTACAATGAGCAGTTCTTC. It translates to CASSPENAGSYNEQFF.

V is TRBV5-4 and J is TRBJ2-5; TRBD2 is a possible D gene (5 bases). V was cut by 5 bases and J by 2 bases, with 13 bases left in between. Germline loops: CDR1 SGHNT, CDR2 YYREEE (reference sequence). The CDR3 is 14 residues long. CDR3: CASSSFPGQETQYF. The CDR3 nucleotides are TGTGCCAGCAGTTCCTTCCCGGGACAAGAGACCCAGTACTTC.

This rearrangement joins TRBV29-1 to TRBJ1-1; 7 positions agree with TRBD1. CDR3 length: 15 amino acids. With 1 base clipped from V and 3 bases from J, the junction kept 8 bases outside the gene matches. Per the germline V gene, CDR1 is SQVTM and CDR2 is ANQGSEA. Here the CDR3 reads CSVEGGDRGYTEAFF. CDR3 sequence (DNA): TGCAGCGTTGAAGGGGGGGACAGAGGGTACACTGAAGCTTTCTTT.

The chain couples TRBV5-1 to TRBJ2-7; tentatively, D is TRBD1 (6 bases). The CDR3 loop spans 13 amino acids. Looked up from germline, CDR1 is SGHRS and CDR2 is YFSETQ. V was pared by 4 bases and J by 5 bases, with 13 bases between. CDR3 protein: CASSRQAGDEQYF. The CDR3 DNA reads TGCGCCAGCAGCCGACAGGCGGGCGACGAGCAGTACTTC.

The chain couples TRBV18 to TRBJ2-4; perhaps TRBD2 as D (6 bases). The CDR3 totals 17 residues. The V gene's germline CDR1 is KGHSH and CDR2 LQKENI. V was pared by 4 bases and J by 0 bases, with 16 bases between. CDR3 region: CASSRPTSSLAKNIQYF. The DNA for the CDR3 is TGTGCCAGCTCACGGCCAACTAGCAGTTTAGCCAAAAACATTCAGTACTTC. Complete variable domain (other parts from reference TRBV18 and TRBJ2-4): NAGVMQNPRHLVRRRGQEARLRCSPMKGHSHVYWYRQLPEEGLKFMVYLQKENIIDESGMPKERFSAEFPKEGPSILRIQQVVRGDSAAYFCASSRPTSSLAKNIQYFGAGTRLSVL.

This chain joins TRBV7-6 and TRBJ2-3; 13 nucleotides align to TRBD2. Trimming took 2 bases from V and 4 from J; bases not matched to a gene: 6. The CDR3 has 17 residues. The germline gives CDR1 SGHVS, CDR2 FNYEAQ. CDR3 sequence (DNA): TGTGCCAGCAGCTTAACTAGCGGGGGGGCGACCGCAGATACGCAGTATTTT. As protein: CASSLTSGGATADTQYF.

The V call is TRBV23-1, the J call TRBJ2-4, with TRBD1 identical over 9 bases. TRBV23-1 is known as an ORF, though its function is uncertain. The CDR3 loop spans 20 amino acids. V trimming: 6 bases; J trimming: 2 bases; junction bases outside the gene matches: 20. This CDR3 is CASSPPIKEDRGLTKNIQYF. In nucleotides, the CDR3 is TGCGCCAGCAGCCCCCCAATAAAAGAGGACAGGGGACTAACCAAAAACATTCAGTACTTC.

This chain connects TRBV5-6 to TRBJ1-4, with D perhaps TRBD1 (6 bases). Germline V lookup: CDR1 SGHDT, CDR2 YYEEEE. CDR3 length: 15 amino acids. V was shortened by 5 bases and J by 4 bases, with 15 bases between the two germline ends. The chain's CDR3 is CASSPKGGNNEKLFF. CDR3 nucleotides: TGTGCCAGCAGTCCCAAGGGGGGGAATAATGAAAAACTGTTTTTT.

This clone was picked up one time. The V call is TRBV18, the J call TRBJ2-5; 9 bases match TRBD1. Germline V lookup: CDR1 KGHSH, CDR2 LQKENI. The length of the CDR3 is 15 residues. Trimming cost V 2 bases and J 5 bases; bases outside gene matches: 6. CDR3 protein: CASSPSRTGDETQYF. The CDR3 DNA reads as TGTGCCAGCTCACCATCCCGGACAGGGGATGAGACCCAGTACTTC.

On this clone itself: At one of its ends the junction is not consistent with the germline gene, which may arise from a read error. This chain links TRBV7-7 with TRBJ1-1; D call uncertain. CDR3 size: 13 residues. Germline V gene data show CDR1 as SSHAT and CDR2 as FNYEAQ (reference sequence). In DNA, the CDR3 is TGTGCTAGCAGCCGGGATATGAACACTGAAGCTTTCTTT. Its translation: CASSRDMNTEAFF. Looking up the rest from reference TRBV7-7 and TRBJ1-1 gives the full variable domain: GAGVSQSPRYKVTKRGQDVTLRCDPISSHATLYWYQQALGQGPEFLTYFNYEAQPDKSGLPSDRFSAERPEGSISTLTIQRTEQRDSAMYRCASSRDMNTEAFFGQGTRLTVV.

The rearrangement links TRBV30 to TRBJ2-7; 10 bases match TRBD2. V gave up 3 bases and J gave up 6 bases; unmatched junction bases: 8. Germline assignment: CDR1 GTSNPN and CDR2 SVGIG (reference sequence). CDR3 size: 14 residues. The chain's CDR3 is CAWSRVLAGVEQYF. The CDR3, as DNA: TGTGCCTGGAGCAGGGTGCTAGCGGGAGTCGAGCAGTACTTC.

The chain recombines TRBV5-1 with TRBJ1-2; TRBD1 is a possible D gene (5 bases). Germline V CDR1 and CDR2: SGHRS, YFSETQ. V was shortened by 4 bases and J by 6 bases, with 13 bases between the two germline ends. The CDR3 spans 13 residues. For the CDR3, the DNA is TGCGCCAGCAGCGTCCAGGGCGTGAATGGCTACACCTTC. Translating it yields CASSVQGVNGYTF.

This clone was counted a single time. The chain employs TRBV5-1 and TRBJ1-1, with 7 bases fitting TRBD1. In germline, CDR1 is SGHRS, CDR2 YFSETQ. Germline trimming cut 4 bases from V and 1 base from J; bases unmatched to any gene: 4. The length of the CDR3 is 14 residues. CDR3 nucleotide sequence: TGCGCCAGCAGCGTTGGACAGGCGAACACTGAAGCTTTCTTT. This translates into CASSVGQANTEAFF.

V and J are TRBV7-3 and TRBJ2-1, with TRBD2 identical over 7 bases. The CDR3 spans 15 residues. From germline, CDR1 is SGHTA and CDR2 FQGTGA. V shed 2 bases and J 7 bases; nucleotides not matched to a gene: 8. The CDR3 reads CASSLAAGVWNEQFF. Here the CDR3 DNA reads TGTGCCAGCAGCTTAGCGGCGGGGGTATGGAATGAGCAGTTCTTC.

CDR3: CASSPKGGVAAAGSNQPQHF. The CDR3 coding sequence is TGTGCCAGCAGCCCAAAAGGAGGGGTAGCGGCAGCGGGTAGCAATCAGCCCCAGCATTTT. The chain employs TRBV14 and TRBJ1-5, with D perhaps matching TRBD1 (5 bases). V gave up 4 bases and J gave up 0 bases, with 25 bases separating them. The CDR3 has 20 residues. Germline values: CDR1 SGHDN, CDR2 FVKESK.

V is TRBV25-1 and J is TRBJ2-1; a weak D match, TRBD1 (5 bases). The germline V gene encodes CDR1 MGHDK and CDR2 SYGVNS. The CDR3 length is 12 residues. V dropped 5 bases and J dropped 5 bases, with 7 bases sitting between them. CDR3 residues: CASSLRDNEQFF. The CDR3 bases are TGTGCCAGCAGTCTCAGGGACAATGAGCAGTTCTTC.

The chain uses TRBV11-2 and TRBJ1-1, with no clear D. V lost 2 bases to trimming and J lost 1 base, with 5 bases between them. CDR3 size: 13 residues. Germline assignment: CDR1 SGHAT and CDR2 FQNNGV. The DNA for the CDR3 is TGTGCCAGCAGCTTACGGGAGAACACTGAAGCTTTCTTT. This encodes CASSLRENTEAFF.

The chain has TRBV7-8 and TRBJ2-1; 14 bases fit TRBD2. The CDR3 has 19 amino acids. From germline, CDR1 is SGHVS and CDR2 FQNEAQ. V lost 5 bases, J lost 7 bases, and 16 bases stayed unmatched. CDR3 sequence: CASSRGPRTSGGRGNEQFF. As DNA, the CDR3 is TGTGCCAGCAGCCGGGGCCCTCGGACTAGCGGGGGGCGAGGGAATGAGCAGTTCTTC.

The CDR3 bases are TGTGCCAGCAGCCAAGATGGCGGGAGCGTCGTCGGGGAGCTGTTTTTT. Translation: CASSQDGGSVVGELFF. The V call is TRBV4-2, the J call TRBJ2-2, with 7 bases aligning to TRBD2. Germline V lookup: CDR1 LGHNA, CDR2 YNFKEQ. The V and J ends lost 0 bases and 7 bases, in that order; junction bases with no gene match: 8. The CDR3 consists of 16 residues.

This clone showed up just a few times. V and J are TRBV5-1 and TRBJ2-7; perhaps TRBD1 as D (6 bases). This CDR3 has 15 residues. Between the trimmed V and J ends, which lost 1 base and 5 bases, there was a span of 16 bases. The germline V gene has CDR1 SGHRS and CDR2 YFSETQ. The DNA for the CDR3 is TGCGCCAGCAGCTTGACAGGGAGTGTCAAGGACGAGCAGTACTTC. Translation: CASSLTGSVKDEQYF.

V gene TRBV6-5 combines with J gene TRBJ2-5; 10 nucleotides agree with TRBD2. The assigned J gene may be wrong: the sequence end matches TRBJ2-7 better. The CDR3 covers 13 residues. From germline, CDR1 is MNHEY and CDR2 SVGAGI. CDR3 protein: CATRGTSAYEQYF. CDR3 DNA sequence: TGTGCCACACGGGGGACTAGCGCCTACGAGCAGTACTTC.

This clone came up once. This chain connects TRBV2 to TRBJ2-1, with unresolved D. V shed 5 bases and J shed 7 bases, with 12 bases lying between them. Germline assignment: CDR1 SNHLY and CDR2 FYNNEI. This CDR3 spans 13 amino acids. The DNA of the CDR3 is TGTGCCAGCAGTCTGCTAGAAGGTAATGAGCAGTTCTTC. Protein: CASSLLEGNEQFF.

The chain employs TRBV7-6 and TRBJ2-5, with 7 bases lining up with TRBD2. The J call may be faulty, since TRBJ2-7 better matches the DNA end. There are 14 residues in the CDR3. Germline assignment: CDR1 SGHVS and CDR2 FNYEAQ. In nucleotides, the CDR3 is TGTGCCAGCAGCTTAGAAGCGGGGACCTACGAGCAGTACTTC. Amino acids: CASSLEAGTYEQYF.

The chain uses TRBV30 and TRBJ1-1; tentatively, D is TRBD1 (5 bases). V shed 4 bases and J shed 1 base, with 16 bases lying between them. Germline CDR1 GTSNPN, CDR2 SVGIG (reference sequence). This CDR3 comprises 15 residues. CDR3 loop: CAWIGGARTNTEAFF. DNA for the CDR3: TGTGCCTGGATTGGAGGGGCCAGGACGAACACTGAAGCTTTCTTT.

The chain combines TRBV28 with TRBJ1-2; 9 positions agree with TRBD1. Germline assignment: CDR1 MDHEN and CDR2 SYDVKM. Trimming cost V 4 bases and J 3 bases; bases outside gene matches: 6. This CDR3 is built from 15 residues. CDR3 nucleotide sequence: TGTGCCAGCAGTTCCGGGACAGGGAGCTACTATGGCTACACCTTC. Protein: CASSSGTGSYYGYTF.

Remarks on this clone: The same CDR3 arises from other DNA sequences in this sample as well. The J gene is TRBJ1-2, the V gene TRBV5-1; D unclear. CDR3 size: 10 residues. CDR1 is SGHRS, CDR2 YFSETQ, per germline. Trimming shortened V by 9 bases and J by 2 bases, and 5 bases separated the two germline ends. CDR3 sequence: CATPNYGYTF. In DNA form, the CDR3 reads TGCGCCACCCCAAACTATGGCTACACCTTC.